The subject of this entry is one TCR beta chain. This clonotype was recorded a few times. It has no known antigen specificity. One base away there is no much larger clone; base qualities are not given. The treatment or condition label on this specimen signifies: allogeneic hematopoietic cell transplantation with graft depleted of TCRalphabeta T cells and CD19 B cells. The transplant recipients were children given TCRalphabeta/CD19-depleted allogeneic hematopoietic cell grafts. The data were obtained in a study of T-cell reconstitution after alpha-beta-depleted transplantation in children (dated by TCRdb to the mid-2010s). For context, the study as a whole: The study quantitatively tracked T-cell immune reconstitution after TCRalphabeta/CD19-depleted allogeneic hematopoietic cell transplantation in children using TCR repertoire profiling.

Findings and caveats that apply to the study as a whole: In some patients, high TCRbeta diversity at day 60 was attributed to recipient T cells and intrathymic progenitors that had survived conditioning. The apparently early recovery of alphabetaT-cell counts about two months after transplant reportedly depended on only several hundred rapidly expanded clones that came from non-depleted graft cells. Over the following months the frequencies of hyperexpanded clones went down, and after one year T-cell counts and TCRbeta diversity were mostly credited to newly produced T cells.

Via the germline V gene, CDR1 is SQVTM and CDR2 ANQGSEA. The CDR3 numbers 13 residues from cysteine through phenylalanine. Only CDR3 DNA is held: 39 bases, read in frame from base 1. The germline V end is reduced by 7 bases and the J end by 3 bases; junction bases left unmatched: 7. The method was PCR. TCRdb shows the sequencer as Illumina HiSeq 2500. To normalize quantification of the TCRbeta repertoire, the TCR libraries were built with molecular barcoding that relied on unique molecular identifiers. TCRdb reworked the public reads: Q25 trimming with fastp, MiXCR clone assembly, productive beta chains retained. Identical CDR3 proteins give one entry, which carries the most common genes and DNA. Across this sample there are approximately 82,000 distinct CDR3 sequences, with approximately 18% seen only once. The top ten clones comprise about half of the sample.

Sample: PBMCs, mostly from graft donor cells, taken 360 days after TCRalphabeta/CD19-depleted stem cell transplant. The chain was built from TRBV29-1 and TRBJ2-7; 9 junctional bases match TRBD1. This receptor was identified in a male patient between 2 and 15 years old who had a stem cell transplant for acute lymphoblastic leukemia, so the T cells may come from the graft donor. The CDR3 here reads CSAWTGVGYEQYF. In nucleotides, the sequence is TGCAGCGCCTGGACAGGGGTTGGCTACGAGCAGTACTTC.